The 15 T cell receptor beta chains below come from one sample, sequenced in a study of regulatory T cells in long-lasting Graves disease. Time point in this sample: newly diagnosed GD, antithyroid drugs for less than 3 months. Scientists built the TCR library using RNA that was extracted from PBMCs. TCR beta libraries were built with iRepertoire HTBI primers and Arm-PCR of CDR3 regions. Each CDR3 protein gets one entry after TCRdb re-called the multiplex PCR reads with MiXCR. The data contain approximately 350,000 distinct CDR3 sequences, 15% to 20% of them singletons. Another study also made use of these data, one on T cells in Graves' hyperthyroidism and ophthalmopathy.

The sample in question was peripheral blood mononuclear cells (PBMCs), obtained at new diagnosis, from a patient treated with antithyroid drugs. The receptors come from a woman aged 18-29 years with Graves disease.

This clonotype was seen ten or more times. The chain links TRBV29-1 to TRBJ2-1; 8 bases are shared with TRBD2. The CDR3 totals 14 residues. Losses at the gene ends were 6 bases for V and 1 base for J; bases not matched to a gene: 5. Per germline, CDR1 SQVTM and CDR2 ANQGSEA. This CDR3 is CSVTSGRSYNEQFF. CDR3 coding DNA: TGCAGCGTCACTAGCGGAAGATCCTACAATGAGCAGTTCTTC.

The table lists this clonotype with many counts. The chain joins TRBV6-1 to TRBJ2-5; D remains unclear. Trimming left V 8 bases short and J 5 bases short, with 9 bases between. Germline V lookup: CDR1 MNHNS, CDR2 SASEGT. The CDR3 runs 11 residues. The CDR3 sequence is CASYSAETQYF. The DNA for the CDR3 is TGTGCCAGCTATTCGGCGGAGACCCAGTACTTC.

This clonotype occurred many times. CDR3 in amino acids: CSARAFPGGTGELFF. CDR3 nucleotide sequence: TGCAGTGCTAGAGCATTCCCTGGAGGCACCGGGGAGCTGTTTTTT. This rearrangement joins TRBV20-1 to TRBJ2-2; D may be TRBD2 (5 bases). Germline CDR1 DFQATT, CDR2 SNEGSKA (reference sequence). Trimming shortened V by 1 base and J by 4 bases, and 13 bases separated the two germline ends. The CDR3 is made up of 15 amino acids.

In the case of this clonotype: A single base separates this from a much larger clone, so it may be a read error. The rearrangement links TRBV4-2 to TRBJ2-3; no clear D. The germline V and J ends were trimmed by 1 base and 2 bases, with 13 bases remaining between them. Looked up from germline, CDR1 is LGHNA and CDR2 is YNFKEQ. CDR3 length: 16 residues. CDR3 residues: CASSQVGSMVTDTQYF. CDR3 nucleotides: TGTGCCAGCAGCCAAGTTGGTAGCATGGTCACAGATACGCAGTATTTT.

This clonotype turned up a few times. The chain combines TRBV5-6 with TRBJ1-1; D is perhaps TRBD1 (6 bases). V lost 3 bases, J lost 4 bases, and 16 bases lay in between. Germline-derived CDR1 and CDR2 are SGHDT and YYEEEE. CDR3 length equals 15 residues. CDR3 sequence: CASSSLRGGFTEAFF. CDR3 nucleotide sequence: TGTGCCAGCAGCTCCCTTAGGGGGGGGTTCACTGAAGCTTTCTTT.

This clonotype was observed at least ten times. The CDR3 DNA is TGCGCCAGCAGCACCGACAGCGCCTCCTACAATGAGCAGTTCTTC. As protein: CASSTDSASYNEQFF. J is TRBJ2-1 and V is TRBV5-1, with D perhaps matching TRBD1 (5 bases). V was cut by 4 bases and J by 0 bases, with 11 bases left in between. The CDR3 runs 15 residues. Germline V gene lookup returns CDR1 SGHRS and CDR2 YFSETQ.

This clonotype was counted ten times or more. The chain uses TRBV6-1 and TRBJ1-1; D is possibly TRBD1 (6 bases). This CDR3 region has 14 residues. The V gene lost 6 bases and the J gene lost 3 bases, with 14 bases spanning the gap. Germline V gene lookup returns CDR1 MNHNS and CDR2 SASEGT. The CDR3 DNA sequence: TGTGCCAGCAGAACAGGGCCTTTATACACTGAAGCTTTCTTT. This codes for CASRTGPLYTEAFF.

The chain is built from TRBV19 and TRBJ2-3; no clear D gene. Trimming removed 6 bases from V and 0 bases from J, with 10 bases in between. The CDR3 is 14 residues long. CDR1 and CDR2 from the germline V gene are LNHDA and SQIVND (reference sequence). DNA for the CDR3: TGTGCCAGTAGAGATTGGAGTAGCACAGATACGCAGTATTTT. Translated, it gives CASRDWSSTDTQYF. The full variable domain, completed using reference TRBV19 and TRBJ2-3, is DGGITQSPKYLFRKEGQNVTLSCEQNLNHDAMYWYRQDPGQGLRLIYYSQIVNDFQKGDIAEGYSVSREKKESFPLTVTSAQKNPTAFYLCASRDWSSTDTQYFGPGTRLTVL.

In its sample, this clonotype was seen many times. The CDR3 loop is CASSQLRGDSPLHF. The CDR3 nucleotides are TGTGCCAGCAGCCAACTCAGGGGGGATTCACCCCTCCACTTT. The rearrangement joins TRBV3-1 to TRBJ1-6, with 7 bases aligning to TRBD1. The V gene's germline CDR1 is LGHDT and CDR2 YNNKEL (reference sequence). The CDR3 contains 14 residues. V lost 2 bases and J lost 8; bases outside the gene matches: 3. The full variable domain, with the rest looked up from reference TRBV3-1 and TRBJ1-6, is DTAVSQTPKYLVTQMGNDKSIKCEQNLGHDTMYWYKQDSKKFLKIMFSYNNKELIINETVPNRFSPKSPDKAHLNLHINSLELGDSAVYFCASSQLRGDSPLHFGNGTRLTVT.

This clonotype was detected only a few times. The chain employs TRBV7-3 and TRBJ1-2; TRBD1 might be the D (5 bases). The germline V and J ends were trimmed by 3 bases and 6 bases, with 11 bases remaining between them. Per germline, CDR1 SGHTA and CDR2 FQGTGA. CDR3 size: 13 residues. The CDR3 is CASSFPGANGYTF. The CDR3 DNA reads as TGTGCCAGCAGCTTTCCCGGGGCGAATGGCTACACCTTC.

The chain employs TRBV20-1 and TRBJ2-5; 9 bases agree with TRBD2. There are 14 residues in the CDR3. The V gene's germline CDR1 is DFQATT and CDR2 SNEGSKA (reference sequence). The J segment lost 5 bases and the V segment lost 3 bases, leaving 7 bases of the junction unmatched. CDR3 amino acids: CSARAVAGVETQYF. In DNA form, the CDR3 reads TGCAGTGCTAGGGCGGTAGCGGGAGTGGAGACCCAGTACTTC.

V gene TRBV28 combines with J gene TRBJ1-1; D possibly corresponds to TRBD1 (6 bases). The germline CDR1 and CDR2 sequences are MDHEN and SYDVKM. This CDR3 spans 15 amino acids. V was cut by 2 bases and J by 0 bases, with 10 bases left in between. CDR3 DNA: TGTGCCAGCAGTTTAGGGGGCCAGCTGAACACTGAAGCTTTCTTT. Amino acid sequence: CASSLGGQLNTEAFF.

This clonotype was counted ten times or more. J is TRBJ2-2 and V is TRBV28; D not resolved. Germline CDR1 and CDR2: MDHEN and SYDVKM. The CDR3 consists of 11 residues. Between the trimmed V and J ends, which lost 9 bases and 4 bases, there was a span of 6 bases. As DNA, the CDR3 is TGTGCCAGTTACGGCACCGGGGAGCTGTTTTTT. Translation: CASYGTGELFF.

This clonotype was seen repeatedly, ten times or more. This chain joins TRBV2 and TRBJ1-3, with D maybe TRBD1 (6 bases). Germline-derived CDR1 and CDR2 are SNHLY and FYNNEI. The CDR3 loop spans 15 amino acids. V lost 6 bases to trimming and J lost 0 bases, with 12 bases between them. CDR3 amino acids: CASSRQDRSGNTIYF. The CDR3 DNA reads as TGTGCCAGCAGCCGACAGGATCGCTCTGGAAACACCATATATTTT. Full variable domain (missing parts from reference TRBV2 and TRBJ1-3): EPEVTQTPSHQVTQMGQEVILRCVPISNHLYFYWYRQILGQKVEFLVSFYNNEISEKSEIFDDQFSVERPDGSNFTLKIRSTKLEDSAMYFCASSRQDRSGNTIYFGEGSWLTVV.

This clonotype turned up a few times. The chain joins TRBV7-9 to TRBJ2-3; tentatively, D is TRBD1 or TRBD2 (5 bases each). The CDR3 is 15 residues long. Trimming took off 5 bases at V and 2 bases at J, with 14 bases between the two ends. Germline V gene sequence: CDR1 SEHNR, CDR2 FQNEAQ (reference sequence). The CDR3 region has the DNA TGTGCCAGCAGCGCCAGTTGGGGGAACACAGATACGCAGTATTTT. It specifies CASSASWGNTDTQYF.